The next 15 T cell receptor beta chains were all read from a single sample in a study of CD8+CD57+ T cells in acquired aplastic anemia (dated by TCRdb to the late 2010s). For sequencing, an Illumina HiSeq 2000 was employed. TCR beta VDJ combination and CDR3 sequence profiling used genomic DNA as the template. The raw public reads went through TCRdb reprocessing: fastp at Q25, MiXCR clone calling, in-frame beta chains kept. A single entry per CDR3 protein holds the most common genes and DNA from its merged rows. The sample records around 180,000 distinct CDR3 sequences, over 60% of which are singletons. The leading ten clones occupy roughly 46% of the sample. What was sequenced was sorted CD4+, CD8+, or CD8+CD57+ T cells (not recorded which) from PBMCs. These receptors all stem from a human donor with severe aplastic anemia or a healthy control (not recorded which).

Worth noting for this clonotype: This sequence may be a read error, since a much larger clone differs from it by one base. The chain recombines TRBV28 with TRBJ1-6; 11 nucleotides line up with TRBD1. The CDR3 contains 14 residues. V gave up 8 bases and J gave up 14 bases; unmatched junction bases: 11. Per germline, CDR1 MDHEN and CDR2 SYDVKM. CDR3 region: CASRRGTGGVALHF. In DNA form, the CDR3 reads TGTGCCAGCCGGAGGGGGACAGGGGGTGTAGCCCTCCACTTT.

The genes are TRBV19 and TRBJ1-5; D perhaps matches TRBD1 (6 bases). Germline-derived CDR1 and CDR2 are LNHDA and SQIVND (reference sequence). V was clipped by 3 bases and J by 0 bases, with 9 bases between them. The CDR3 spans 15 residues. In DNA, the CDR3 is TGTGCCAGTAGTATGACAGGTTATAGCAATCAGCCCCAGCATTTT. It codes for CASSMTGYSNQPQHF.

The chain joins TRBV10-3 to TRBJ1-3, with D perhaps matching TRBD1 (6 bases). The ends were cut back, 6 bases at V and 0 bases at J, with 15 bases in the middle. Germline V gives CDR1 ENHRY, CDR2 SYGVKD. The CDR3 is 16 amino acids. CDR3 region: CAIRPGTYSSGNTIYF. CDR3 sequence (DNA): TGTGCCATCAGACCCGGGACATACAGCTCTGGAAACACCATATATTTT.

The V and J genes are TRBV9 and TRBJ2-5; TRBD1 matches at 12 bases. The assigned J gene may be wrong: the sequence end matches TRBJ2-7 better. Germline values: CDR1 SGDLS, CDR2 YYNGEE. The CDR3 is 15 amino acids. The CDR3 nucleotides are TGTGCCAGCAGCCCCGGGACAGGGGGCGTGTACGAGCAGTACTTC. The encoded protein is CASSPGTGGVYEQYF.

This chain uses TRBV2 with TRBJ1-5; D call uncertain. Trimming pared 4 bases from V and 6 bases from J, leaving 13 bases between. Per germline, CDR1 SNHLY and CDR2 FYNNEI. This CDR3 has 14 amino acids. DNA of the CDR3: TGTGCCAGCAGTGGAGGACTGGCTGGTCAGCCCCAGCATTTT. It codes for CASSGGLAGQPQHF. Based on the CDR3 plus reference TRBV2 and TRBJ1-5, the full variable domain is EPEVTQTPSHQVTQMGQEVILRCVPISNHLYFYWYRQILGQKVEFLVSFYNNEISEKSEIFDDQFSVERPDGSNFTLKIRSTKLEDSAMYFCASSGGLAGQPQHFGDGTRLSIL.

A note on this clonotype: One end of the junction is discordant with germline, which a read error may explain. The chain links TRBV20-1 to TRBJ2-3; D may match TRBD1 or TRBD2 (5 bases each). Germline V gene sequence: CDR1 DFQATT, CDR2 SNEGSKA (reference sequence). This CDR3 region has 15 residues. This CDR3 is CSPSPGLARTDTQYF. CDR3 coding DNA: TGCAGTCCTAGCCCAGGGCTAGCCCGCACAGATACGCAGTATTTT.

The chain recombines TRBV19 with TRBJ1-5; the D is unclear. Germline V lookup: CDR1 LNHDA, CDR2 SQIVND (reference sequence). The CDR3 totals 15 residues. Trimming cost V 3 bases and J 0 bases, with 9 bases left between them. CDR3 amino acids: CASSMGSNSNQPQHF. DNA of the CDR3: TGTGCCAGTAGTATGGGGAGCAATAGCAATCAGCCCCAGCATTTT.

V gene TRBV15 combines with J gene TRBJ2-5, with 8 nucleotides matching TRBD1. The germline V gene encodes CDR1 LNHNV and CDR2 YYDKDF (reference sequence). V was pared by 1 base and J by 3 bases, with 7 bases of the junction left unmatched. The CDR3 is 16 residues long. DNA of the CDR3: TGTGCCACCAGCAGAGGGGGGACAGGAGGGAAAGAGACCCAGTACTTC. As protein: CATSRGGTGGKETQYF.

This clonotype was picked up many times. The chain employs TRBV19 and TRBJ2-1, with no clear D. Trimming shortened V by 5 bases and J by 7 bases, and 12 bases separated the two germline ends. This CDR3 is 13 amino acids long. CDR1 and CDR2 from the germline V gene are LNHDA and SQIVND (reference sequence). The CDR3 sequence is CASSVGPLNEQFF. DNA for the CDR3: TGTGCCAGTAGTGTCGGACCATTGAATGAGCAGTTCTTC.

The chain recombines TRBV12-3 or TRBV12-4 with TRBJ2-1; D gene unclear. The ends were cut back, 2 bases at V and 1 base at J, with 9 bases in the middle. This CDR3 comprises 15 residues. CDR3 protein: CASSLRAGSYNEQFF. CDR3 nucleotide sequence: TGTGCCAGCAGTTTACGGGCCGGTTCCTACAATGAGCAGTTCTTC.

The chain combines TRBV2 with TRBJ1-5, with 8 positions matching TRBD1. This CDR3 has 14 amino acids. Germline values: CDR1 SNHLY, CDR2 FYNNEI. The J segment lost 7 bases and the V segment lost 3 bases, leaving 5 bases of the junction unmatched. The chain's CDR3 is CASSDRTGRQPQHF. The DNA for the CDR3 is TGTGCCAGCAGTGATAGGACAGGGAGGCAGCCCCAGCATTTT.

This clonotype was found many times. The chain couples TRBV24-1 to TRBJ2-1, with 9 bases aligning to TRBD2. Trimming removed 3 bases from V and 9 bases from J; junction bases left unmatched: 14. There are 17 residues in the CDR3. CDR1 is KGHDR, CDR2 SFDVKD, per germline. The CDR3 DNA sequence: TGTGCCACCAGTGATCCCCTAGCGGGACAAGGTCAGGGTGAGCAGTTCTTC. Its protein is CATSDPLAGQGQGEQFF.

The chain recombines TRBV5-5 with TRBJ2-7, with 9 nucleotides matching TRBD1. V lost 4 bases, J lost 1 base, and 12 bases stayed unmatched. CDR3 length equals 17 residues. Germline V CDR1 and CDR2: SGHKS, YYEKEE (reference sequence). The CDR3 DNA reads as TGTGCCAGCAGCACCACCCGGGACAGGGTCAGGTCCTACGAGCAGTACTTC. Residues: CASSTTRDRVRSYEQYF.

This clonotype was seen a handful of times. For the CDR3, the DNA is TGCAGCGTTGTCGGGAGGGGGGACTGGCTCGAGCAGTACTTC. Its translation: CSVVGRGDWLEQYF. The rearrangement uses TRBV29-1 and TRBJ2-7; the match to TRBD2 covers 8 bases. Germline CDR1 is SQVTM and CDR2 is ANQGSEA. Losses at the gene ends were 4 bases for V and 6 bases for J; bases not matched to a gene: 11. The CDR3 has 14 amino acids.

The chain carries TRBV5-1 and TRBJ2-1; D may be TRBD1 (5 bases). V was pared by 1 base and J by 8 bases, with 16 bases between. CDR1 and CDR2 from the germline V gene are SGHRS and YFSETQ. This CDR3 has 15 amino acids. CDR3 region: CASSLNGRDDDEQFF. The CDR3 DNA sequence: TGCGCCAGCAGCTTGAACGGCAGGGATGATGATGAGCAGTTCTTC.